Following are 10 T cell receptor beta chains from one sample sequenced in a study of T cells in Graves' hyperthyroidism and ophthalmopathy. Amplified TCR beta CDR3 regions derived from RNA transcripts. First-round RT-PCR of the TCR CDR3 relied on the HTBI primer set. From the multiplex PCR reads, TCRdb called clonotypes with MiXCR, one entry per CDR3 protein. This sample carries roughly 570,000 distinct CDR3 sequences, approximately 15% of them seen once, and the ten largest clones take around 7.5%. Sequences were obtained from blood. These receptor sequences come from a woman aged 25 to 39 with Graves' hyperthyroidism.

CDR3 sequence: CASQGGSDEKLFF. Here the CDR3 DNA reads TGTGCCAGCCAAGGGGGGTCAGATGAAAAACTGTTTTTT. The chain employs TRBV28 and TRBJ1-4, with TRBD1 as a possible D gene (6 bases). V lost 8 bases and J 6 bases, leaving 13 bases between the germline ends. This CDR3 spans 13 amino acids. Looked up from germline, CDR1 is MDHEN and CDR2 is SYDVKM.

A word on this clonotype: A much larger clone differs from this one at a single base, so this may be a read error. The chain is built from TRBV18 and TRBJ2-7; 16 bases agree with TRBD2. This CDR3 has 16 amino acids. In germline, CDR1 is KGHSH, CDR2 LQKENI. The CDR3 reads CAGSPGLAGGLYEQYF. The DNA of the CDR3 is TGTGCCGGCTCACCGGGACTAGCGGGAGGGCTCTACGAGCAGTACTTC.

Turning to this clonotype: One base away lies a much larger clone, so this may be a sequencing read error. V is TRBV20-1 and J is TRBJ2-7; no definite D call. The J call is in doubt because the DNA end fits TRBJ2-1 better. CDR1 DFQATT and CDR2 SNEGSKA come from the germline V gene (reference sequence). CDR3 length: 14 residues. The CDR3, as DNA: TGCAGTGCTAGAGGGCCTCCCGCGTCCTACGAGCAGTTCTTC. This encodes CSARGPPASYEQFF.

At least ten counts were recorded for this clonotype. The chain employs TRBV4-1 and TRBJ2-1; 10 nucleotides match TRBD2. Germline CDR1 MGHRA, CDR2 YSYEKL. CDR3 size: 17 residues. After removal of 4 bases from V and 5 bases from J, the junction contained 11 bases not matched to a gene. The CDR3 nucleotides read TGCGCCAGCAGCCCCGGGGGAACTAGCGGGAATCACAATGAGCAGTTCTTC. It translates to CASSPGGTSGNHNEQFF.

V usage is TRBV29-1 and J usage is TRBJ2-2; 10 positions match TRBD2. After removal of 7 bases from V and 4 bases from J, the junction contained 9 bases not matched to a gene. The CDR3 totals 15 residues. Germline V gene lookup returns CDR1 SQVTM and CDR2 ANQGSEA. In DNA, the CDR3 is TGCAGCGCCCTCCCCCGACTAGCGGGCACCGGGGAGCTGTTTTTT. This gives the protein CSALPRLAGTGELFF.

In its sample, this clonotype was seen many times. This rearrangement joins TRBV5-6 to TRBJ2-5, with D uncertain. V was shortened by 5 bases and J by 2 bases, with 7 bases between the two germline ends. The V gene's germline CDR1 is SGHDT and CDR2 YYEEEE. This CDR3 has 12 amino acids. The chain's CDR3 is CASSWSQETQYF. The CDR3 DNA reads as TGTGCCAGCAGTTGGAGTCAAGAGACCCAGTACTTC.

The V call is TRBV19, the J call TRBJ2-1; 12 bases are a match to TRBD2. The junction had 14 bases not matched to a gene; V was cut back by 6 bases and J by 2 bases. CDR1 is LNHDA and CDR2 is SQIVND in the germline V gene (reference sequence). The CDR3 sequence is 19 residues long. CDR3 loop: CASSLTGLAGQLAYNEQFF. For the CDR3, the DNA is TGTGCCAGTAGCCTAACAGGACTAGCGGGACAATTGGCCTACAATGAGCAGTTCTTC.

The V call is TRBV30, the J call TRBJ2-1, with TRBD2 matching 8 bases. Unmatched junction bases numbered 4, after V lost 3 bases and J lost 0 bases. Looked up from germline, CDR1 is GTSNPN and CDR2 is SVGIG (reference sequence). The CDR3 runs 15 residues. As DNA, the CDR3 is TGTGCCTGGAGGAGGGGGACTAGCTCCTACAATGAGCAGTTCTTC. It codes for CAWRRGTSSYNEQFF.

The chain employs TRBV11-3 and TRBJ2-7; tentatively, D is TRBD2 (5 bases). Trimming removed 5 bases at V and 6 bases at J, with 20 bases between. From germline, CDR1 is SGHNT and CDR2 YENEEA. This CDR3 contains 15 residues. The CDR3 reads CASSQARGRSSEQYF. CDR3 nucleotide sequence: TGTGCCAGCAGCCAAGCACGGGGTAGGTCGTCCGAGCAGTACTTC.

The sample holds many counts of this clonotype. This CDR3 is CASSQGTSQLGSEAFF. The CDR3 nucleotides are TGTGCCAGCAGCCAAGGGACCTCCCAGTTAGGGTCTGAAGCTTTCTTT. The rearrangement links TRBV12-3 or TRBV12-4 to TRBJ1-1; TRBD1 might be the D (5 bases). Trimming stripped 6 bases from V and 6 bases from J, with 23 bases between. The CDR3 runs 16 residues.